These 2 T cell receptor beta chains share one sample of origin, sequenced in a study of human T cells and chemical hapten exposure. One entry per CDR3 protein, called by TCRdb with MiXCR from the RACE reads. The sample yields about 120,000 distinct CDR3 sequences, roughly 15% seen once. Time point reported: patch test 1, 2 weeks after DPC sensitization. The sample's treatment: therapeutic diphenylcyclopropenone sensitization with weekly scalp DPC. The material sequenced was whole blood, taken in connection with sensitization to the hapten diphenylcyclopropenone (DPC). These receptor sequences come from a man between 18 and 35 years old with alopecia areata. Some clones in this sample may be carry-over from other donors' samples.

The rearrangement joins TRBV20-1 to TRBJ1-1; 9 positions match TRBD1. CDR1 and CDR2 from the germline V gene are DFQATT and SNEGSKA (reference sequence). The CDR3 covers 11 residues. The V and J ends lost 2 bases and 10 bases, in that order; junction bases with no gene match: 2. Here the CDR3 DNA reads TGCAGTGCTAGACCGACAGGGGGAGCTTTCTTT. Translated: CSARPTGGAFF.

The chain is built from TRBV7-3 and TRBJ1-1; tentatively, D is TRBD1 (5 bases). The CDR3 totals 13 residues. V was trimmed by 4 bases and J by 4 bases, leaving 10 bases between them. Germline lookup yields CDR1 SGHTA and CDR2 FQGTGA. The CDR3 nucleotides are TGTGCCAGCAGCTCGGGGGTCGGCACTGAAGCTTTCTTT. Translation: CASSSGVGTEAFF.